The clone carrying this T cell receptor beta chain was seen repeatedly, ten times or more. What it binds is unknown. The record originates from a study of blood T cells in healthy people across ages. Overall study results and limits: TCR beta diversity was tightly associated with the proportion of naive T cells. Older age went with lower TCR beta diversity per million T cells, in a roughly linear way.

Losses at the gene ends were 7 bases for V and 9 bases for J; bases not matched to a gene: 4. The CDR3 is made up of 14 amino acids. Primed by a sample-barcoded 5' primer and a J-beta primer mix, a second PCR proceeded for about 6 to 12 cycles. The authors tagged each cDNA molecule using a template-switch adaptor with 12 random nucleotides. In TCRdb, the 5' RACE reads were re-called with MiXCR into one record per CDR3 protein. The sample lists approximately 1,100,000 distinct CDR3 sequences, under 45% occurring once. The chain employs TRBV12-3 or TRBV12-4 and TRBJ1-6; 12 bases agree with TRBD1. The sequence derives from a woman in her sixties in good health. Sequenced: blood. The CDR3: CASTLGQGASPLHF. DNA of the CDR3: TGTGCCAGCACCCTGGGACAGGGGGCTTCACCCCTCCACTTT.